One sample yielded the 10 T cell receptor beta chains listed below, sequenced in a study of vaccination and CD4 T cells after COVID-19 (dated 2022 in TCRdb). Libraries were prepared through PCR. TCRdb names Illumina iSeq 100 as the instrument used. At the Johns Hopkins FTIC core, DNA from the cultured CD4+ T cells underwent TCR sequencing with the Oncomine TCR Beta short-read assay. TCRdb handled the public reads itself, with Q25 trimming in fastp and clone calling in MiXCR, and kept productive beta chains. All rows with the same CDR3 protein become a single entry with the most common DNA and genes. The sample table shows around 20,000 distinct CDR3 sequences, and around 60% are seen once. The ten biggest clones cover about an eighth of the sample. The treatment or condition label on this specimen signifies: approximately nine-day PBMC culture with coronavirus spike peptide pools or control peptides (ViraFEST assay).

The antigens these receptors bind are not known. The input for sequencing was CD4+ T cells from blood, cultured in vitro, taken after SARS-CoV-2 vaccination. The receptors here all came from a human donor who received a COVID-19 vaccine.

This sequence joins TRBV11-3 and TRBJ1-1; D not resolved. The CDR3 contains 11 residues. The germline V gene has CDR1 SGHNT and CDR2 YENEEA. V was trimmed by 8 bases and J by 0 bases, leaving 4 bases between them. The CDR3 is CASSVNTEAFF. CDR3 nucleotide sequence: TGTGCCAGCTCGGTGAACACTGAAGCTTTCTTT.

A few counts support this clonotype. At one end, the junction sequence differs from germline, possibly due to a read error. The chain uses TRBV5-3 and TRBJ2-7, with TRBD1 matching 9 bases. TRBV5-3 is an ORF, with its function uncertain. The CDR3 loop spans 14 amino acids. CDR3 coding DNA: TGTGCCAGCAGCTCCTACGGACAGGGGAGCGAGCAGTACTTC. It specifies CASSSYGQGSEQYF.

The chain is built from TRBV10-3 and TRBJ1-1, with D perhaps matching TRBD1 (5 bases). CDR1 and CDR2 from the germline V gene are ENHRY and SYGVKD. V was pared by 0 bases and J by 1 base, with 15 bases between. The CDR3 is made up of 17 amino acids. This CDR3 reads CAISESGTYRSNTEAFF. Here the CDR3 DNA reads TGTGCCATCAGTGAGTCGGGGACCTATCGATCGAACACTGAAGCTTTCTTT.

The V call is TRBV24-1, the J call TRBJ2-5; D remains unclear. This CDR3 has 15 amino acids. V lost 0 bases and J 0 bases, leaving 7 bases between the germline ends. Per the germline V gene, CDR1 is KGHDR and CDR2 is SFDVKD. CDR3 DNA sequence: TGTGCCACCAGTGATTTGTCTACAGACCAAGAGACCCAGTACTTC. Translated: CATSDLSTDQETQYF.

Details on this clonotype: Mismatch with germline at one junction end may stem from a read error. This chain links TRBV5-1 with TRBJ2-2, with D perhaps TRBD2 (6 bases). Germline CDR1 and CDR2: SGHRS and YFSETQ. This CDR3 is 14 amino acids long. The CDR3 DNA follows: TGCGCCAGCAACTTGGGACTGAACACCGGGGAGCTGTTTTTT. It translates to CASNLGLNTGELFF.

This clonotype was detected a few times. The gene calls are TRBV6-1 and TRBJ1-2, with TRBD1 matching over 9 bases. The CDR3 totals 15 residues. The V and J ends lost 5 bases and 7 bases, in that order; junction bases with no gene match: 11. The V gene's germline CDR1 is MNHNS and CDR2 SASEGT. This CDR3 reads CASSRDRELTSGYTF. CDR3 DNA sequence: TGTGCCAGCAGTAGGGACAGGGAATTAACGAGTGGCTACACCTTC.

The V gene is TRBV7-3, the J gene TRBJ2-5, with TRBD2 as a possible D gene (5 bases). Germline V CDR1 and CDR2: SGHTA, FQGTGA. Trimming pared 1 base from V and 3 bases from J, leaving 9 bases between. The CDR3 covers 14 residues. The CDR3 spells CASSLNRDEETQYF. The CDR3 DNA is TGTGCCAGCAGCTTAAATCGGGATGAAGAGACCCAGTACTTC.

V is TRBV7-3 and J is TRBJ1-2; D possibly corresponds to TRBD1 (6 bases). There are 15 residues in the CDR3. Germline V gene sequence: CDR1 SGHTA, CDR2 FQGTGA. Trimming stripped 2 bases from V and 2 bases from J, with 12 bases between. The CDR3 sequence is CASSLEGGANYGYTF. The DNA for the CDR3 is TGTGCCAGCAGCTTAGAAGGGGGGGCCAACTATGGCTACACCTTC.

The chain uses TRBV18 and TRBJ2-7; D is possibly TRBD1 or TRBD2 (5 bases each). CDR1 and CDR2 from the germline V gene are KGHSH and LQKENI. The CDR3 is 15 amino acids. Trimming pared 5 bases from V and 0 bases from J, leaving 14 bases between. Here the CDR3 reads CASSEGSGSSYEQYF. The CDR3 DNA reads TGTGCCAGCTCAGAGGGGTCTGGAAGCTCCTACGAGCAGTACTTC.

This clonotype has just a few counts. V usage is TRBV14 and J usage is TRBJ1-1, with 8 bases aligning to TRBD1. The J segment lost 2 bases and the V segment lost 4 bases, leaving 6 bases of the junction unmatched. The CDR3 has 15 amino acids. Per the germline V gene, CDR1 is SGHDN and CDR2 is FVKESK. The CDR3, as DNA: TGTGCCAGCAGCCCATTGGACAGGGCAAACACTGAAGCTTTCTTT. The encoded protein is CASSPLDRANTEAFF.